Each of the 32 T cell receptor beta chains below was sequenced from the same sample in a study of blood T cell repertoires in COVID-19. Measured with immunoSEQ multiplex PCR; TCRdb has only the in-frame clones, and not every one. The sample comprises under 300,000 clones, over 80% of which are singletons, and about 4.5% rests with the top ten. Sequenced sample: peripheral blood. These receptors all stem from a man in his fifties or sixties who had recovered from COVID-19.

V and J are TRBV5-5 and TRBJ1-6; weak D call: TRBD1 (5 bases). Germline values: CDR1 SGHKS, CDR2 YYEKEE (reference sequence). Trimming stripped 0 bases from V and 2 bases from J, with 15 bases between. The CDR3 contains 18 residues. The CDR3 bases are TGTGCCAGCAGCTTGGATCAGGGCTTTGGGACCTATAATTCACCCCTCCACTTT. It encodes CASSLDQGFGTYNSPLHF.

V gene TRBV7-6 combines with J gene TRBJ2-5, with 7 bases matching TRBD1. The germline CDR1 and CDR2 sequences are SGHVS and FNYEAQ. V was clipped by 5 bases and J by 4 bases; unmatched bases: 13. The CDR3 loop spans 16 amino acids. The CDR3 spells CASSPLGPGGIETQYF. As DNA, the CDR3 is TGTGCCAGCAGCCCCCTTGGTCCAGGGGGTATAGAGACCCAGTACTTC.

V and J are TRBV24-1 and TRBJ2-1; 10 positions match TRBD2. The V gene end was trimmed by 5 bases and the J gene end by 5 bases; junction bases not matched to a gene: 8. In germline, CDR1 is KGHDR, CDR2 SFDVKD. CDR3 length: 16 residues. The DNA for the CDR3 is TGTGCCACCAGTGCTACGGAGCGGGGGGGCAACAATGAGCAGTTCTTC. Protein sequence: CATSATERGGNNEQFF.

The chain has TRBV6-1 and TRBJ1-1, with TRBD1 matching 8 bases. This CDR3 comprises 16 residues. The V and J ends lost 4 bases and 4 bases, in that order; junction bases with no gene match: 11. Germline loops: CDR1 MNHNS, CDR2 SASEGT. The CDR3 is CASSGDRRLGGTEAFF. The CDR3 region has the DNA TGTGCCAGCAGTGGGGACAGGCGACTCGGGGGCACTGAAGCTTTCTTT.

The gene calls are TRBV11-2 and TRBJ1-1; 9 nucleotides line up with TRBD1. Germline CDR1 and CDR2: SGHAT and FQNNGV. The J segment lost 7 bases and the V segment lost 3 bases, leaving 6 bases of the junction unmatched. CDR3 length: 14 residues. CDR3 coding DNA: TGTGCCAGCAGCTTCATTAGGGGACAGGGTGAAGCTTTCTTT. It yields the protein CASSFIRGQGEAFF.

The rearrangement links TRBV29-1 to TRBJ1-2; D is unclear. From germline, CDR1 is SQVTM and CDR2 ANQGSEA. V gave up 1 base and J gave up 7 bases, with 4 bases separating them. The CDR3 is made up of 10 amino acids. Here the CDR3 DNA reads TGCAGCGTTGAAGGAGCTGGCTACACCTTC. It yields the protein CSVEGAGYTF. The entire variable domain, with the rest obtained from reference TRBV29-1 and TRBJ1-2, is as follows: SAVISQKPSRDICQRGTSLTIQCQVDSQVTMMFWYRQQPGQSLTLIATANQGSEATYESGFVIDKFPISRPNLTFSTLTVSNMSPEDSSIYLCSVEGAGYTFGSGTRLTVV.

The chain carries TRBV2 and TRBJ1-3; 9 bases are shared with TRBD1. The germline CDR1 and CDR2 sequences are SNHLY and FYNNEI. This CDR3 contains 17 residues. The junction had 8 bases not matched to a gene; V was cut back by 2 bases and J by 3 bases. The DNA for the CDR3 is TGTGCCAGCAGTGAAAGAGGACAGGGGATAGGTGGAAACACCATATATTTT. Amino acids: CASSERGQGIGGNTIYF. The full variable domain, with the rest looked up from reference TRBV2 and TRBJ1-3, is EPEVTQTPSHQVTQMGQEVILRCVPISNHLYFYWYRQILGQKVEFLVSFYNNEISEKSEIFDDQFSVERPDGSNFTLKIRSTKLEDSAMYFCASSERGQGIGGNTIYFGEGSWLTVV.

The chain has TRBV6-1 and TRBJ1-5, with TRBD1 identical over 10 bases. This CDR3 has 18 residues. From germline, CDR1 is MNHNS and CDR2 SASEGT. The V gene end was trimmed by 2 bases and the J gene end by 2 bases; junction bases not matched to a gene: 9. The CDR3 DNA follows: TGTGCCAGCAGTGAATGGGGACAGGGGAACCCGGGCAATCAGCCCCAGCATTTT. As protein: CASSEWGQGNPGNQPQHF.

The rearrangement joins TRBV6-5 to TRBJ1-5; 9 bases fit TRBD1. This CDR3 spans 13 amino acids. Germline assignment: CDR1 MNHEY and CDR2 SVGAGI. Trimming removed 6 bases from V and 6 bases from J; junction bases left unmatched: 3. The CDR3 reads CASRGQGSQPQHF. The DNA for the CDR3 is TGTGCCAGCAGGGGACAGGGCAGTCAGCCCCAGCATTTT.

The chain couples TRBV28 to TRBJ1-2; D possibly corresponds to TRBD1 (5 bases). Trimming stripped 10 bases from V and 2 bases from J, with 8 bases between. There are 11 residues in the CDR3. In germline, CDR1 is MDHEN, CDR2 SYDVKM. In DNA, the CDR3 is TGTGCCATCAGGGAGAACTATGGCTACACCTTC. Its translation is CAIRENYGYTF.

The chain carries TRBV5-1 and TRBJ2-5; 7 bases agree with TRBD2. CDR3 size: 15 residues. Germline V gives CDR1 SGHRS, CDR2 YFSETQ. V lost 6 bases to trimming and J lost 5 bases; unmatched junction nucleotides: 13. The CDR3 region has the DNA TGCGCCAGCACGGTGAGCGGGACGCGATCTGAGACCCAGTACTTC. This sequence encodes CASTVSGTRSETQYF.

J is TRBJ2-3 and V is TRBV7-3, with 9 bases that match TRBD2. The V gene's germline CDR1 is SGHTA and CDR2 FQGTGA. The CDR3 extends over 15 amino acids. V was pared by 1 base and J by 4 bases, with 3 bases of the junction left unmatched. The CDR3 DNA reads TGTGCCAGCAGCTTAAAGCGGGGGGTTCCAGATACGCAGTATTTT. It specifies CASSLKRGVPDTQYF.

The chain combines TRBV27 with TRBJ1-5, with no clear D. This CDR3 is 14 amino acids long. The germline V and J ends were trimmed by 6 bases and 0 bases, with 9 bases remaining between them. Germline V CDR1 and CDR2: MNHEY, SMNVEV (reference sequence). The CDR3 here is CASSQADSNQPQHF. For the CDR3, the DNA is TGTGCCAGCAGCCAGGCAGATAGCAATCAGCCCCAGCATTTT.

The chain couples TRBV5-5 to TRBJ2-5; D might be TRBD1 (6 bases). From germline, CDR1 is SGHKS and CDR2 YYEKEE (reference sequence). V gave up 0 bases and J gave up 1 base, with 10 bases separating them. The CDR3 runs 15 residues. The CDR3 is CASSLGGPSQETQYF. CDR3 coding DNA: TGTGCCAGCAGCTTGGGGGGGCCTAGCCAAGAGACCCAGTACTTC.

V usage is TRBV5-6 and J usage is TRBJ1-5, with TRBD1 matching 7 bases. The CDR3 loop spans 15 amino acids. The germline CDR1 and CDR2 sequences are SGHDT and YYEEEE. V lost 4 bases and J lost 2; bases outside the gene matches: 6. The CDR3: CASSLRGKGNQPQHF. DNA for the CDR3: TGTGCCAGCAGCCTCAGGGGGAAGGGCAATCAGCCCCAGCATTTT.

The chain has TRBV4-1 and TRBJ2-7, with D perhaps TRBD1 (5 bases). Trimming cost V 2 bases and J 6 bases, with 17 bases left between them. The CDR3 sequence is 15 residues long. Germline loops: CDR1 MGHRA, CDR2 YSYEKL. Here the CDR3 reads CASSQQQATPREQYF. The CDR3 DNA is TGCGCCAGCAGCCAACAACAGGCCACCCCCCGCGAGCAGTACTTC.

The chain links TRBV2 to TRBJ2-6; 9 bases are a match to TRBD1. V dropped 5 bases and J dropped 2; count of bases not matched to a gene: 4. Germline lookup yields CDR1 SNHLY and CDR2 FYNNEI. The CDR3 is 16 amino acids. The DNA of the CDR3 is TGTGCCAGCAGTCGGGACAGGGCGGCTGGGGCCAACGTCCTGACTTTC. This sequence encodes CASSRDRAAGANVLTF.

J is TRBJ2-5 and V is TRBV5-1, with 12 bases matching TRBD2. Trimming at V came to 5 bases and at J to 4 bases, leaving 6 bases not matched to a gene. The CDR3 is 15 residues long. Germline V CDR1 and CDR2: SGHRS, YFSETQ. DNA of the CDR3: TGCGCCAGCAGATCCGGGACTAGCGGGTTAGAGACCCAGTACTTC. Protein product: CASRSGTSGLETQYF.

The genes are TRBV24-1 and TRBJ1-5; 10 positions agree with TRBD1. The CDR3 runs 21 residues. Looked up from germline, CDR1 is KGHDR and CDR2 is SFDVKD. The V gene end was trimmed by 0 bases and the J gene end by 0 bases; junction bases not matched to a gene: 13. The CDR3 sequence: CATSDLRERDRGPRSNQPQHF. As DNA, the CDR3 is TGTGCCACCAGTGATTTGCGTGAACGGGACAGGGGCCCCCGTAGCAATCAGCCCCAGCATTTT.

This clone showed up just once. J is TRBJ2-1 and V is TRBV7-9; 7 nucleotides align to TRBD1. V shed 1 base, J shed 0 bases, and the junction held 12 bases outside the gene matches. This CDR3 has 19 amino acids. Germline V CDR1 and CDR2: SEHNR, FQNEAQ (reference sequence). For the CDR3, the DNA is TGTGCCAGCAGCTTAGGTGGCAGTTGGTGGGACAGCTCCTACAATGAGCAGTTCTTC. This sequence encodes CASSLGGSWWDSSYNEQFF.

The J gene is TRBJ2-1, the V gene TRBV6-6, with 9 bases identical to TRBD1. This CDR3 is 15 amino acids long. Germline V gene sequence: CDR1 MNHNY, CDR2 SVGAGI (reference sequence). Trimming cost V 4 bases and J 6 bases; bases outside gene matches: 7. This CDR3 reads CASSSRQGGPNEQFF. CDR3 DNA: TGTGCCAGCAGTTCGCGACAGGGGGGGCCCAATGAGCAGTTCTTC.

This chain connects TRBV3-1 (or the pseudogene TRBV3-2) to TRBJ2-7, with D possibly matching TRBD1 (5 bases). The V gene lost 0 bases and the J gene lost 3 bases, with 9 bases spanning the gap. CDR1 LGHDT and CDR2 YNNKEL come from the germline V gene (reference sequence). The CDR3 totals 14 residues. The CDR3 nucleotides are TGTGCCAGCAGCCAAGATGCCGGACACTACGAGCAGTACTTC. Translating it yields CASSQDAGHYEQYF.

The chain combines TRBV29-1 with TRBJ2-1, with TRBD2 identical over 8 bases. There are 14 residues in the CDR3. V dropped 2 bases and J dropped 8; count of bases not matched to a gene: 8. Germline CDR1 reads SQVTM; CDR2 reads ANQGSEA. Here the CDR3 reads CSVERAGVSYEQFF. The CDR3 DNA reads TGCAGCGTTGAAAGAGCGGGAGTGAGTTATGAGCAGTTCTTC.

The CDR3 DNA reads as TGTGCCAGCAGCTTGCGGTCTAGGAGGGCCGATACGCAGTATTTT. Translating gives CASSLRSRRADTQYF. This rearrangement joins TRBV5-4 to TRBJ2-3, with a possible D match to TRBD2 (6 bases). CDR3 length: 15 amino acids. With 1 base removed from V and 6 bases from J, the gap between germline ends came to 15 bases. Germline lookup yields CDR1 SGHNT and CDR2 YYREEE (reference sequence).

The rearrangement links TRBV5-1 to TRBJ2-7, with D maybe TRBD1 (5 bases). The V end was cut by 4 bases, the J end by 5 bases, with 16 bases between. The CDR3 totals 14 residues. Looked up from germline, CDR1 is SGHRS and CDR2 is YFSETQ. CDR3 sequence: CASSPGHTGNEQYF. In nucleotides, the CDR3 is TGCGCCAGCAGCCCCGGACATACTGGCAACGAGCAGTACTTC.

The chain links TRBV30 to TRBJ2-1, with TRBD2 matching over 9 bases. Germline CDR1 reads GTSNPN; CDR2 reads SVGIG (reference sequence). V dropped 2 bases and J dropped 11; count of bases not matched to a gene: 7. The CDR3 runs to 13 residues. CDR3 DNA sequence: TGTGCCTGGAGTTCTGCGGGAGGGCCAAAGCAGTTCTTC. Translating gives CAWSSAGGPKQFF.

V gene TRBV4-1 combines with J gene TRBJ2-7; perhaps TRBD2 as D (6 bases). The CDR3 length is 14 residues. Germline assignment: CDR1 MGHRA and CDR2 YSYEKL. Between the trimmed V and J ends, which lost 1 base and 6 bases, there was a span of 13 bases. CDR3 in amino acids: CASSQAPLALEQYF. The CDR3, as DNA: TGCGCCAGCAGCCAAGCGCCCCTAGCGCTCGAGCAGTACTTC.

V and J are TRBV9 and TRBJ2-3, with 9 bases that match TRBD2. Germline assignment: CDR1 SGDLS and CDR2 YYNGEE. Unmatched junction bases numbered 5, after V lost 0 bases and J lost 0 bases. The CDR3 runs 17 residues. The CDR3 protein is CASSVGASGMSTDTQYF. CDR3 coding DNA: TGTGCCAGCAGCGTAGGGGCTAGCGGGATGAGCACAGATACGCAGTATTTT.

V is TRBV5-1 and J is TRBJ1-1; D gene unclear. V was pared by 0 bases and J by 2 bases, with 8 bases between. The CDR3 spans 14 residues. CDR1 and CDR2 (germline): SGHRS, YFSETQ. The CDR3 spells CASSLVPENTEAFF. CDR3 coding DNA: TGCGCCAGCAGCTTGGTCCCAGAAAACACTGAAGCTTTCTTT.

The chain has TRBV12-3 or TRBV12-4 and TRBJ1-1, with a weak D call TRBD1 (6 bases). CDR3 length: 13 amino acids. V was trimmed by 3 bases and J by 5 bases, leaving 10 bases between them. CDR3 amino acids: CASSFRGGTEAFF. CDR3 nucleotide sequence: TGTGCCAGCAGTTTCAGGGGTGGTACTGAAGCTTTCTTT.

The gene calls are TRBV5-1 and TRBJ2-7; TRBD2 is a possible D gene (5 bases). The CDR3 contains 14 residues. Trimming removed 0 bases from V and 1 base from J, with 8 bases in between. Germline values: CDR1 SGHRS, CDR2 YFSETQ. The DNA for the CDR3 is TGCGCCAGCAGCTTGGCCCCGGGGTCCTACGAGCAGTACTTC. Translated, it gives CASSLAPGSYEQYF. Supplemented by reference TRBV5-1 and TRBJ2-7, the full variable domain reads KAGVTQTPRYLIKTRGQQVTLSCSPISGHRSVSWYQQTPGQGLQFLFEYFSETQRNKGNFPGRFSGRQFSNSRSEMNVSTLELGDSALYLCASSLAPGSYEQYFGPGTRLTVT.

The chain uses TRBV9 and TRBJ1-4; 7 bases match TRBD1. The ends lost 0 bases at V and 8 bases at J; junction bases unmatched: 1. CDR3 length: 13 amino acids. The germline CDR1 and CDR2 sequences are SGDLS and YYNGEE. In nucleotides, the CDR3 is TGTGCCAGCAGCGTAGGGGGACAGGAAAAACTGTTTTTT. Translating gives CASSVGGQEKLFF.